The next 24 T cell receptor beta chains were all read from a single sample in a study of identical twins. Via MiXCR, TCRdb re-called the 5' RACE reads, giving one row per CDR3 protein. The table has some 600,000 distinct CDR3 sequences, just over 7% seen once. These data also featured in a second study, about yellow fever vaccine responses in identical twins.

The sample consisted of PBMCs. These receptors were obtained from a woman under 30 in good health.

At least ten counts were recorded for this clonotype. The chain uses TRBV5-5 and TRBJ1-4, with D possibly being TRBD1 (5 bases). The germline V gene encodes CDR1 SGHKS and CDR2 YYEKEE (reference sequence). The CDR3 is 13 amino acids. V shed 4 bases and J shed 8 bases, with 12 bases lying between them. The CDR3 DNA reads TGTGCCAGCAGCCCCGGGACGGACGAAAAACTGTTTTTT. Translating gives CASSPGTDEKLFF.

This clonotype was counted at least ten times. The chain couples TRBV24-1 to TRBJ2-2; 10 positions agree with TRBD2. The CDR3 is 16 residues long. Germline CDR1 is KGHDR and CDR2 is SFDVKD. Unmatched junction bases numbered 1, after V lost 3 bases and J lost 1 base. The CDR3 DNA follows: TGTGCCACCAGTGATCGGACTAGCGGGAACACCGGGGAGCTGTTTTTT. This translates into CATSDRTSGNTGELFF.

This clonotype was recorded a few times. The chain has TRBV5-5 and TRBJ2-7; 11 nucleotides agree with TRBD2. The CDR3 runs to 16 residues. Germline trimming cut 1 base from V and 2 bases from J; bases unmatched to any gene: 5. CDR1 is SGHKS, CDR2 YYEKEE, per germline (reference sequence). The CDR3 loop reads CASSLLAGGTTYEQYF. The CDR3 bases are TGTGCCAGCAGCTTGCTAGCGGGAGGCACCACCTACGAGCAGTACTTC.

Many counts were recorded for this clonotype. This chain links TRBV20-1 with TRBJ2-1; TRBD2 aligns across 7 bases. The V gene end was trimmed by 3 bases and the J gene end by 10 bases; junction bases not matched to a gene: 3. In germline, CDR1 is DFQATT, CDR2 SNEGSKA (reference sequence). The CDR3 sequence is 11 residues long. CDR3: CSARTSWEQFF. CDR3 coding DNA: TGCAGTGCTAGGACTAGCTGGGAGCAGTTCTTC.

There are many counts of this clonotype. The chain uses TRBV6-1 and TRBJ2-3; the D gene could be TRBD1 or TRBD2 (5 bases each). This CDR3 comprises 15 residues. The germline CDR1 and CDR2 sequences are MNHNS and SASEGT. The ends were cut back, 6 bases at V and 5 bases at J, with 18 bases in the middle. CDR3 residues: CASRRGTAWGDTQYF. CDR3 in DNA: TGTGCCAGCAGGAGAGGGACGGCCTGGGGAGATACGCAGTATTTT.

CDR3 sequence: CASSIKRGNQPQHF. CDR3 DNA: TGTGCCAGTAGTATCAAAAGGGGCAATCAGCCCCAGCATTTT. The gene calls are TRBV19 and TRBJ1-5; no clear D. Germline V CDR1 and CDR2: LNHDA, SQIVND (reference sequence). The CDR3 extends over 14 amino acids. Trimming stripped 3 bases from V and 2 bases from J, with 8 bases between.

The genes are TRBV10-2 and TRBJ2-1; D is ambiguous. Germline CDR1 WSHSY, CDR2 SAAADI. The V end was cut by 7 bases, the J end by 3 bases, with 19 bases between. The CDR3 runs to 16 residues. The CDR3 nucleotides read TGCGCCAGCATTTTCGGTGGCCCCGGCGGCTACAATGAGCAGTTCTTC. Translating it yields CASIFGGPGGYNEQFF.

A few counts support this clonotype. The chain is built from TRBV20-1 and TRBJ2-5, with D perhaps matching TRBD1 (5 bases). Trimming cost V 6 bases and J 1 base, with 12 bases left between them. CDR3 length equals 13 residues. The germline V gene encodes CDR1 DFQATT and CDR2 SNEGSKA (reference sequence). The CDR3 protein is CSARRGSQETQYF. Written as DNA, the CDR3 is TGCAGTGCCAGAAGGGGCAGCCAAGAGACCCAGTACTTC.

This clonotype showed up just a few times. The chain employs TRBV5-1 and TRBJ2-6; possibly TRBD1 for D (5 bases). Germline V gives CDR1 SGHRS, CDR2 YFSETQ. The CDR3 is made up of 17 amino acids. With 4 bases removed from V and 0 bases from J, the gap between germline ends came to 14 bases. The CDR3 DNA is TGCGCCAGCAGCCTACGGACATCGGACTCTGGGGCCAACGTCCTGACTTTC. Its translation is CASSLRTSDSGANVLTF.

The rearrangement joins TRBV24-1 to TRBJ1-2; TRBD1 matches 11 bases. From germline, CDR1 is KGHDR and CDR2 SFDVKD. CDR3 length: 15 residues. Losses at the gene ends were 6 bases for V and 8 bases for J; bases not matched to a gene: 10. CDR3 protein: CATSPRTGGTGGYTF. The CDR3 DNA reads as TGTGCCACCAGTCCCAGGACAGGGGGCACGGGGGGCTACACCTTC.

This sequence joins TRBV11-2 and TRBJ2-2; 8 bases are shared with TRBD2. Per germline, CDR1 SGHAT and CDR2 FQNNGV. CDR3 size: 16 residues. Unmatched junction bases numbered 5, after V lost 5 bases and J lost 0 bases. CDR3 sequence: CASSQLAETNTGELFF. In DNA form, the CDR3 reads TGTGCCAGCAGCCAACTAGCGGAAACGAACACCGGGGAGCTGTTTTTT.

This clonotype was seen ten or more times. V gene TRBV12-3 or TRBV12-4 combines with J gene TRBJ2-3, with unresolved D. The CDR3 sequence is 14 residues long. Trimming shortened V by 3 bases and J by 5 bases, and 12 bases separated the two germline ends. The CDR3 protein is CASSFQETGDTQYF. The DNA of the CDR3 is TGTGCCAGCAGTTTTCAGGAGACGGGAGATACGCAGTATTTT.

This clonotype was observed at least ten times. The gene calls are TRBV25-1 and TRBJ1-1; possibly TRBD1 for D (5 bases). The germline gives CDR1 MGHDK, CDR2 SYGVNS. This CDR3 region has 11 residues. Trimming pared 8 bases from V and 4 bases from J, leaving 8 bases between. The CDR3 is CASGASTEAFF. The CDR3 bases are TGTGCCAGCGGGGCCAGCACTGAAGCTTTCTTT.

CDR3 nucleotides: TGTGCCAGCAGCTCTAACTCCTACGAGCAGTACGTC. Encoded protein: CASSSNSYEQYV. The rearrangement joins TRBV7-9 to TRBJ2-7; no definite D call. V was shortened by 4 bases and J by 0 bases, with 4 bases between the two germline ends. Germline V gives CDR1 SEHNR, CDR2 FQNEAQ (reference sequence). The CDR3 runs to 12 residues.

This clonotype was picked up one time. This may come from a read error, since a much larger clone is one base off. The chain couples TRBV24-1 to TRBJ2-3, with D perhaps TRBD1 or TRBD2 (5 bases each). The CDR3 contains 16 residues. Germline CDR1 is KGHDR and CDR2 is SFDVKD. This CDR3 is CATSGELGRTTVTQYF. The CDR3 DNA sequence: TGTGCCACCAGTGGTGAACTGGGACGGACCACAGTTACGCAGTATTTT.

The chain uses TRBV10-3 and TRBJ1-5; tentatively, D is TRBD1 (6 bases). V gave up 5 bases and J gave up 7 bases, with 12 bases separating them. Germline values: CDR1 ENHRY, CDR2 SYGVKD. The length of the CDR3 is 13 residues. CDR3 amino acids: CAISQGTGQPQHF. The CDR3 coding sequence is TGTGCCATCAGTCAGGGGACGGGGCAGCCCCAGCATTTT.

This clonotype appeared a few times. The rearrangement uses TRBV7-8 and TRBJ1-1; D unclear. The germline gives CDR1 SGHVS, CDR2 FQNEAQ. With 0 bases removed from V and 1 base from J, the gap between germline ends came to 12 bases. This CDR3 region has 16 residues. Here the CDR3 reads CASSLAYKGANTEAFF. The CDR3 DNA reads TGTGCCAGCAGCTTAGCGTATAAGGGTGCGAACACTGAAGCTTTCTTT. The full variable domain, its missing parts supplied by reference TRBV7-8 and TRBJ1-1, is GAGVSQSPRYKVAKRGQDVALRCDPISGHVSLFWYQQALGQGPEFLTYFQNEAQLDKSGLPSDRFFAERPEGSVSTLKIQRTQQEDSAVYLCASSLAYKGANTEAFFGQGTRLTVV.

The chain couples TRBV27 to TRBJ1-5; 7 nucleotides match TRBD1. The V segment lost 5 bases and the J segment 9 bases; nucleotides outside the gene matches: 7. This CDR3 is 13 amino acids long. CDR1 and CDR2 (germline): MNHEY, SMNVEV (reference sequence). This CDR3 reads CASSRDSGWPQHF. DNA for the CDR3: TGTGCCAGCAGTCGGGACAGTGGATGGCCCCAGCATTTT.

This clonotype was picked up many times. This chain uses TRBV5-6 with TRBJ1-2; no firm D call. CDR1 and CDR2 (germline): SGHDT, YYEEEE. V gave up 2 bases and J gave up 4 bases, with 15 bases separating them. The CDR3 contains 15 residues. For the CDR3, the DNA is TGTGCCAGCAGCTTCCGGGAGGCGGGAAGCTATGGCTACACCTTC. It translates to CASSFREAGSYGYTF.

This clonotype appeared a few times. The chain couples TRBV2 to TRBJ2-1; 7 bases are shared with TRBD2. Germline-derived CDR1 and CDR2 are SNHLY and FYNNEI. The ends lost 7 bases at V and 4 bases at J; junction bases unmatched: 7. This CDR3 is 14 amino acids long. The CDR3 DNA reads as TGTGCCAGCAAACCCAGCGGGGCGTACAATGAGCAGTTCTTC. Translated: CASKPSGAYNEQFF.

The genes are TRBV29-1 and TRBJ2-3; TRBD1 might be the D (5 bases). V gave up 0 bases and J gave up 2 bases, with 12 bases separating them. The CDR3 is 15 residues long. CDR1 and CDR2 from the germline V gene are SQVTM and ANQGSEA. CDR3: CSVEDGAFHTDTQYF. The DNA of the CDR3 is TGCAGCGTTGAAGATGGGGCGTTCCACACAGATACGCAGTATTTT.

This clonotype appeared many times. The CDR3 DNA reads as TGTGCCAGCAGAGGGGGGATCCAGAGGACCGGGGAGCTGTTTTTT. Its translation: CASRGGIQRTGELFF. This chain connects TRBV12-3 or TRBV12-4 to TRBJ2-2; D possibly matches TRBD1 or TRBD2 (6 bases each). This CDR3 region has 15 residues. V gave up 6 bases and J gave up 5 bases, with 16 bases separating them.

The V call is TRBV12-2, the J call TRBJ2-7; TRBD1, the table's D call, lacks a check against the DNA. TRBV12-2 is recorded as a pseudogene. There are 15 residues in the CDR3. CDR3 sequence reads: CASRLEDRIPYEQYV. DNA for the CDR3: TGTGCAAGTCGCTTAGAAGACAGGATTCCCTACGAGCAGTACGTC.

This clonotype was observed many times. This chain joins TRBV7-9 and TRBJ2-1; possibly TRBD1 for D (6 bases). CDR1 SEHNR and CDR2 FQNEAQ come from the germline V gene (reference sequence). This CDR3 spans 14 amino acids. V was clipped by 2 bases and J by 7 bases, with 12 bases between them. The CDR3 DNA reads TGTGCCAGCAGCTTAACAACAACAGGGAATGAGCAGTTCTTC. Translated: CASSLTTTGNEQFF.